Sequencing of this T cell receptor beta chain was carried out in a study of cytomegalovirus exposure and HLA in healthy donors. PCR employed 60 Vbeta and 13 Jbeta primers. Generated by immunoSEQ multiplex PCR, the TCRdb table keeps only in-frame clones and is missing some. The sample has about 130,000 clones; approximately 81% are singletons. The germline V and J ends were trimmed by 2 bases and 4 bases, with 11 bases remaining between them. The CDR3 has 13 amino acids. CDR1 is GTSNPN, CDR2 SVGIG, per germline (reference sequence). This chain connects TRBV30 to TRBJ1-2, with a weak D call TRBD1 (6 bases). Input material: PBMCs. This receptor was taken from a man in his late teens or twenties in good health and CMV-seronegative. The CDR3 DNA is TGTGCCTGGAGTCGGGGACATACCTATGGCTACACCTTC. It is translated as CAWSRGHTYGYTF.